The sequence of this T cell receptor (beta chain) was determined in a study of human T cells and chemical hapten exposure. The overall study: Recorded diagnoses among the mostly female patients were alopecia areata, totalis or universalis. Findings and limits, study-wide: Each of the donors had alopecia, so their immune responses may not resemble those of healthy people. PT1 expanded TCR numbers rose with patch test score.

Time point: patch test 3, about 24 weeks after DPC sensitization. Sample treatment: therapeutic diphenylcyclopropenone sensitization with weekly scalp DPC. This clonotype was seen at least ten times. The antigen is not known. TCRdb re-analysed the RACE reads in MiXCR, keeping a single row per CDR3 protein. The sample has 55,000 to 75,000 distinct CDR3 sequences, over 10% seen once; the top ten hold 2% to 3%. The receptor's source is a man younger than 40 with alopecia areata. Some clones in this sample may be carry-over from other donors' samples. Here the sequenced sample was whole blood, taken in connection with sensitization to the hapten diphenylcyclopropenone (DPC).

Written as DNA, the CDR3 is TGCAGCGCAAGACGGCGTGAGCAGTTCTTC. Protein product: CSARRREQFF. This chain connects TRBV29-1 to TRBJ2-1; no clear D. The CDR3 consists of 10 residues. Trimming shortened V by 7 bases and J by 9 bases, and 10 bases separated the two germline ends. The germline V gene encodes CDR1 SQVTM and CDR2 ANQGSEA.